This record concerns one T cell receptor (beta chain) sequence. Prepared libraries of TCR beta cDNA carried unique molecular identifiers. TCRdb analysed the PCR reads with MiXCR anew, one entry per CDR3 protein. There are a few hundred thousand distinct CDR3 sequences in the sample; around 40% occur only once, and 9.5% to 13% lies in the top ten. This sample is part of a study of post-analysis software for immune sequencing data. The receptor was isolated from a girl between 5 and 17 years old with multiple sclerosis. The material sequenced was blood.

CDR3 loop: CASRVGYTF. CDR3 coding DNA: TGTGCCAGCAGGGTCGGCTACACCTTC. V usage is TRBV6-5 and J usage is TRBJ1-2; D remains unclear. V was clipped by 6 bases and J by 8 bases, with 4 bases between them. CDR1 MNHEY and CDR2 SVGAGI come from the germline V gene. The length of the CDR3 is 9 residues.